A single sample gave rise to the 26 T cell receptor beta chains below, sequenced in a study of blood T cell repertoires in COVID-19. The table came from immunoSEQ multiplex PCR; TCRdb's copy has only in-frame clones and leaves some out. The table includes 250,000 to 350,000 clones, around 85% detected once. The sample comprised PBMCs or T cells enriched from blood (not recorded which). The origin of the receptors is a woman aged 45-65 years who had recovered from COVID-19.

The chain couples TRBV6-5 to TRBJ2-7; 10 bases fit TRBD2. This CDR3 has 14 residues. The V segment lost 7 bases and the J segment 4 bases; nucleotides outside the gene matches: 7. The V gene's germline CDR1 is MNHEY and CDR2 SVGAGI. The CDR3 spells CASTPSGSYYEQYF. The CDR3 region has the DNA TGTGCCAGCACCCCTAGCGGGAGTTATTACGAGCAGTACTTC.

A remark on this clone: One end of the junction varies from germline; a read error may be responsible. The chain is built from TRBV19 and TRBJ2-7; D remains unclear. Germline V gene data show CDR1 as LNHDA and CDR2 as SQIVND (reference sequence). This CDR3 is built from 14 residues. CDR3 DNA sequence: TGTGCCAGTAGTCTAGACCTAAGCTCCTACGAGCAGTACTTC. Translation: CASSLDLSSYEQYF.

The genes are TRBV27 and TRBJ1-5, with D perhaps TRBD1 (5 bases). V was shortened by 0 bases and J by 11 bases, with 17 bases between the two germline ends. CDR3 length equals 15 residues. Germline V gene lookup returns CDR1 MNHEY and CDR2 SMNVEV (reference sequence). CDR3 nucleotide sequence: TGTGCCAGCAGTTTATCGAACCCCAGGGTCTCTTCCCAGCATTTT. Translation gives CASSLSNPRVSSQHF.

V is TRBV6-2 or TRBV6-3 and J is TRBJ2-7, with D perhaps matching TRBD2 (5 bases). With 2 bases removed from V and 3 bases from J, the gap between germline ends came to 11 bases. Germline V gene sequence: CDR1 MNHEY, CDR2 SVGEGT. The CDR3 extends over 14 amino acids. DNA for the CDR3: TGTGCCAGCAGTTACGAGGACTGGGGCTACGAGCAGTACTTC. Its protein product is CASSYEDWGYEQYF.

The sample holds many counts of this clone. This rearrangement joins TRBV19 to TRBJ1-5; no clear D gene. In germline, CDR1 is LNHDA, CDR2 SQIVND (reference sequence). V was clipped by 3 bases and J by 2 bases, with 17 bases between them. This CDR3 region has 17 residues. This chain's CDR3 is CASSIGLVIGGNQPQHF. The CDR3 DNA is TGTGCCAGTAGTATTGGTTTGGTGATCGGTGGCAATCAGCCCCAGCATTTT.

This chain uses TRBV7-8 with TRBJ1-2; tentatively, D is TRBD1 (5 bases). V was shortened by 5 bases and J by 8 bases, with 18 bases between the two germline ends. The CDR3 has 14 amino acids. In germline, CDR1 is SGHVS, CDR2 FQNEAQ. The CDR3 region is CASSPDGRAGGYTF. The CDR3, as DNA: TGTGCCAGCAGCCCAGATGGCAGGGCTGGGGGCTACACCTTC.

In its sample, this clone was seen once. The rearrangement joins TRBV19 to TRBJ1-2; D ambiguous. Germline-derived CDR1 and CDR2 are LNHDA and SQIVND (reference sequence). The V gene lost 6 bases and the J gene lost 6 bases, with 23 bases spanning the gap. This CDR3 region has 16 residues. The CDR3 DNA reads TGTGCCAGTAGGGCGGCTCTCGGGTTGTTGATCAATGGCTACACCTTC. Residues: CASRAALGLLINGYTF.

Ten or more counts support this clone. V and J are TRBV7-2 and TRBJ1-5; 8 bases are a match to TRBD1. Unmatched junction bases numbered 11, after V lost 5 bases and J lost 5 bases. In germline, CDR1 is SGHTA, CDR2 FQGNSA. The CDR3 runs to 16 residues. CDR3 sequence (DNA): TGTGCCAGCAGCAAGGGGACAGGCCTGTGGGATCAGCCCCAGCATTTT. Its translation is CASSKGTGLWDQPQHF.

This chain connects TRBV30 to TRBJ1-1, with 7 bases fitting TRBD1. V lost 4 bases, J lost 1 base, and 15 bases stayed unmatched. CDR1 is GTSNPN and CDR2 is SVGIG in the germline V gene (reference sequence). The CDR3 is 17 residues long. Here the CDR3 reads CAWNPVLTGYGNTEAFF. CDR3 DNA sequence: TGTGCCTGGAACCCAGTTTTGACAGGGTACGGGAACACTGAAGCTTTCTTT. The whole variable domain, remainder taken from reference TRBV30 and TRBJ1-1, is SQTIHQWPATLVQPVGSPLSLECTVEGTSNPNLYWYRQAAGRGLQLLFYSVGIGQISSEVPQNLSASRPQDRQFILSSKKLLLSDSGFYLCAWNPVLTGYGNTEAFFGQGTRLTVV.

The genes are TRBV7-2 and TRBJ1-3; TRBD1 is a possible D gene (5 bases). This CDR3 is built from 15 residues. Trimming removed 6 bases from V and 2 bases from J, with 14 bases in between. From germline, CDR1 is SGHTA and CDR2 FQGNSA. The CDR3 sequence is CASSLTGDTGNTIYF. In DNA form, the CDR3 reads TGTGCCAGCAGTTTAACAGGAGATACTGGAAACACCATATATTTT.

Comments on this clone: At the DNA level, this CDR3 is encoded by other sequences in the same sample as well. This rearrangement joins TRBV12-3 or TRBV12-4 to TRBJ1-1; 7 bases match TRBD1. V lost 3 bases to trimming and J lost 5 bases; unmatched junction nucleotides: 3. The CDR3 is 13 amino acids. The CDR3 sequence is CASSFGRGTEAFF. The CDR3 nucleotides are TGTGCCAGCAGTTTTGGCAGGGGGACTGAAGCTTTCTTT.

This chain links TRBV7-6 with TRBJ2-7, with TRBD1 matching over 8 bases. The CDR3 extends over 15 amino acids. The germline V gene has CDR1 SGHVS and CDR2 FNYEAQ. V gave up 1 base and J gave up 5 bases; unmatched junction bases: 7. CDR3 sequence reads: CASSLGLGQGNEQYF. The CDR3 coding sequence is TGTGCCAGCAGCTTAGGGCTAGGACAGGGTAACGAGCAGTACTTC.

This clone was seen once. This chain joins TRBV19 and TRBJ2-1, with 8 bases identical to TRBD2. This CDR3 has 16 amino acids. The V gene's germline CDR1 is LNHDA and CDR2 SQIVND (reference sequence). Germline trimming cut 1 base from V and 2 bases from J; bases unmatched to any gene: 4. The CDR3 reads CASSIGLAGPYNEQFF. The CDR3 DNA sequence: TGTGCCAGTAGTATAGGATTAGCGGGACCCTACAATGAGCAGTTCTTC.

This clone was found a few times. The chain carries TRBV7-9 and TRBJ1-2, with a weak D call TRBD1 (5 bases). Germline assignment: CDR1 SEHNR and CDR2 FQNEAQ (reference sequence). The CDR3 sequence is 16 residues long. Trimming cost V 5 bases and J 7 bases, with 23 bases left between them. In nucleotides, the CDR3 is TGTGCCAGCAGCCATGCCACGGGGATCCTCGGGGGTGGCTACACCTTC. As protein: CASSHATGILGGGYTF.

The chain combines TRBV7-2 with TRBJ1-1, with D possibly matching TRBD1 (6 bases). This CDR3 comprises 12 residues. V dropped 5 bases and J dropped 11 bases, with 15 bases sitting between them. Germline CDR1 is SGHTA and CDR2 is FQGNSA. CDR3 amino acids: CASSRNRDEAFF. CDR3 DNA: TGTGCCAGCAGCAGAAACAGGGATGAGGCTTTCTTT.

The rearrangement joins TRBV7-8 to TRBJ1-3; 8 bases are shared with TRBD1. Per germline, CDR1 SGHVS and CDR2 FQNEAQ. The CDR3 spans 16 residues. Trimming at V came to 5 bases and at J to 4 bases, leaving 10 bases not matched to a gene. The CDR3 DNA reads as TGTGCCAGCAGCCCAAAGGACAGGGTATACGGAAACACCATATATTTT. This codes for CASSPKDRVYGNTIYF.

J is TRBJ2-5 and V is TRBV7-9; weak D call: TRBD1 (5 bases). Germline CDR1 is SEHNR and CDR2 is FQNEAQ (reference sequence). V was cut by 8 bases and J by 4 bases, with 8 bases left in between. CDR3 length equals 11 residues. The CDR3 nucleotides read TGTGCCAGCCGAAGGGGAGAGACCCAGTACTTC. Protein: CASRRGETQYF.

The rearrangement joins TRBV6-5 to TRBJ1-2, with a weak D call TRBD1 (5 bases). V lost 7 bases, J lost 7 bases, and 22 bases lay in between. In germline, CDR1 is MNHEY, CDR2 SVGAGI. There are 15 residues in the CDR3. CDR3 nucleotide sequence: TGTGCCAGCACCCAACTCGGGGGGGAGGTAGGTGGCTACACCTTC. The encoded protein is CASTQLGGEVGGYTF.

The chain recombines TRBV2 with TRBJ1-1, with 7 nucleotides matching TRBD1. J lost 0 bases, V lost 10 bases, and 8 bases had no gene match. CDR1 and CDR2 from the germline V gene are SNHLY and FYNNEI. The CDR3 has 14 residues. The CDR3 is CATKEDRVNTEAFF. In DNA form, the CDR3 reads TGTGCCACCAAGGAAGACAGGGTGAACACTGAAGCTTTCTTT. Filled out from reference TRBV2 and TRBJ1-1, the complete variable domain reads EPEVTQTPSHQVTQMGQEVILRCVPISNHLYFYWYRQILGQKVEFLVSFYNNEISEKSEIFDDQFSVERPDGSNFTLKIRSTKLEDSAMYFCATKEDRVNTEAFFGQGTRLTVV.

This clone was counted between two and nine times. The V gene is TRBV5-4, the J gene TRBJ2-3; 9 positions match TRBD2. CDR1 is SGHNT, CDR2 YYREEE, per germline (reference sequence). The J segment lost 3 bases and the V segment lost 4 bases, leaving 9 bases of the junction unmatched. The CDR3 loop spans 16 amino acids. CDR3 region: CASSPRGGLGTDTQYF. The CDR3 coding sequence is TGTGCCAGCAGCCCGCGGGGGGGCCTGGGTACAGATACGCAGTATTTT.

The V and J genes are TRBV7-2 and TRBJ1-1; D remains unclear. V was shortened by 4 bases and J by 2 bases, with 17 bases between the two germline ends. The CDR3 length is 16 residues. Germline CDR1 reads SGHTA; CDR2 reads FQGNSA. The CDR3 nucleotides read TGTGCCAGCAGCTACTCCGGAACAGTTCCTAACACTGAAGCTTTCTTT. It codes for CASSYSGTVPNTEAFF.

The genes are TRBV6-5 and TRBJ1-4, with D possibly matching TRBD1 (6 bases). The CDR3 consists of 15 residues. Germline CDR1 is MNHEY and CDR2 is SVGAGI. The V end was cut by 0 bases, the J end by 6 bases, with 11 bases between. CDR3 coding DNA: TGTGCCAGCAGTTACTCGACCAGGGGATATGAAAAACTGTTTTTT. Its protein is CASSYSTRGYEKLFF.

As DNA, the CDR3 is TGTGCCAGCAGCACCCCGGCGGGAGGGCAAGAGACCCAGTACTTC. Its translation is CASSTPAGGQETQYF. The V call is TRBV5-4, the J call TRBJ2-5; TRBD2 aligns across 9 bases. Germline assignment: CDR1 SGHNT and CDR2 YYREEE (reference sequence). Losses at the gene ends were 4 bases for V and 2 bases for J; bases not matched to a gene: 6. The CDR3 contains 15 residues.

About this clone itself: Sequence at one end of the junction differs from germline and may be a read error. J is TRBJ1-1 and V is TRBV12-3 or TRBV12-4; no definite D call. The CDR3 length is 11 residues. The CDR3 is CASSPFPEAFF. The DNA of the CDR3 is TGTGCCAGCAGTCCCTTCCCTGAGGCTTTCTTT.

The chain couples TRBV7-2 to TRBJ2-1, with TRBD2 matching over 11 bases. The trim removed 3 bases at V and 5 bases at J, leaving 15 bases unmatched. The CDR3 has 19 residues. The germline V gene has CDR1 SGHTA and CDR2 FQGNSA. The CDR3 DNA reads TGTGCCAGCAGCTTGGGAACTTCTAGCGGGGGGTGGTCGGACAATGAGCAGTTCTTC. Amino acids: CASSLGTSSGGWSDNEQFF.

V and J are TRBV7-2 and TRBJ1-1; TRBD1 matches at 7 bases. CDR3 size: 12 residues. The junction had 6 bases not matched to a gene; V was cut back by 5 bases and J by 9 bases. The germline CDR1 and CDR2 sequences are SGHTA and FQGNSA. CDR3: CASSPRQGKAFF. The CDR3 coding sequence is TGTGCCAGCAGCCCTCGACAGGGAAAAGCTTTCTTT.